This T cell receptor beta chain comes out of a study of blood T cells in healthy people across ages. This clonotype appeared a few times. For the second PCR, which ran for roughly 6 to 11 cycles, a sample-barcoded 5' primer and a J-beta primer mix were used. TCRdb called the 5' RACE reads again in MiXCR, with one record for every CDR3 protein. The table records some 940,000 distinct CDR3 sequences, 25% to 35% of them present only once. The same specimen was also included in a second study, on T cells of mothers and their children.

The sequenced sample consisted of blood. The source of this sequence is a woman aged 35 to 49 in good health.

The CDR3: CASRGVDYNEQFF. The DNA of the CDR3 is TGTGCCAGCCGGGGGGTAGACTACAATGAGCAGTTCTTC. This sequence joins TRBV6-2 or TRBV6-3 and TRBJ2-1; TRBD2 matches at 7 bases. Per germline, CDR1 MNHEY and CDR2 SVGEGT. Trimming at V came to 8 bases and at J to 3 bases, leaving 4 bases not matched to a gene. The CDR3 loop spans 13 amino acids.